This T cell receptor beta chain was profiled in a study of shared clonotypes between healthy human individuals (dated by TCRdb to 2018 to 2020). For the wider study: The cohort comprised a couple of women and a few men aged 18 to 49 years. For each donor, CD4 naive and CD4 memory were each given three plates, CD8 naive was given two plates, and CD8 memory was given one plate. The study deeply sequenced blood TCR repertoires of roughly five healthy adults to estimate repertoire size and the extent of clonotype sharing between individuals. To increase sequencing depth and limit assay-specific biases, TCR repertoire library preparation and sequencing were carried out by different laboratories using diverse techniques. Per donor, leukapheresis produced somewhere between about 0.94 and 9.5 billion PBMCs. What the authors observed across the whole study: The genetic and exposure-history diversity represented was limited by the small number of donors. Across four donors, about 5% of naive CD4, roughly 3.8% of naive CD8, approximately 2.5% of memory CD4, and 0.4% of memory CD8 clonotypes were shared. Naive subsets generally had larger estimated clonotype richness than memory subsets. Sampling was restricted to blood, and TCR repertoires in tissue are likely to differ from TCR repertoires in blood. Rarefaction of sorted-subset datasets indicated incomplete sequencing despite the large sequencing depth. Pairwise subsampling led to the expectation that sequencing depth would affect the degree of clonotype sharing among donors. Compared with non-shared clonotypes, the clonotypes found in all four sorted-subset donors had higher generation probabilities.

As concerns this clone: The clone's antigen remains unknown. Qualities for individual bases were not recorded, and no much larger clone is one base off.

CD8 naive samples were obtained by positive selection for CCR7 among CD45RO-negative cells, yielding a CD45RA+CCR7+ population from which TemRA cells were excluded. The donors were healthy, HIV-negative adults with no recently reported acute infections or vaccinations. Every donor was a Caucasian adult living in Nashville, Tennessee, USA. Blood was collected by leukapheresis, and PBMCs were isolated by Ficoll-Histopaque density gradient centrifugation and then cryopreserved in liquid nitrogen vapor phase. Purity and quantity of every magnetically sorted T cell population were checked by analytical flow cytometry. Genomic DNA was isolated from every sorted fraction and measured by UV absorbance on a Nanodrop 2000c. Using the deep immunoSEQ assay, multiplex PCR amplified TCR CDR3 regions from genomic DNA. For each cell subset, the extracted genomic DNA was distributed evenly across all wells of several immunoSEQ 96-well plates, and each plate served as one replicate. For sorted subsets, approximately 0.2 ug of genomic DNA, equivalent to some 33,000 T cell genomes, went into each replicate PCR. Purified libraries were quantified with a Qubit 3.0 fluorometer, sized on a Bioanalyzer 2100, and re-quantified with the KAPA Library Quantification kit. Every immunoSEQ 96-well plate was sequenced on a dedicated single-read 150-cycle Illumina NextSeq 550 flow cell. The authors' pipeline ran thus. Because the immunoSEQ output held only junctional sequences and lacked quality scores, the filtering could not match the filtering applied to full-length reads. Sequences were annotated with PyIR, a Python wrapper for IgBLAST v1.9, and V/J genes and CDR3 were assigned using IMGT germline references. Reads with weak V/J assignments (E-value above 1e-6), missing CDR3, stop codons, out-of-frame junctions, or ambiguous translated residues were removed. V3J clonotypes were defined as sequences sharing the same inferred V gene, J gene, and CDR3 amino acid sequence. Percentage overlap between repertoires was calculated by dividing the number of shared unique clonotypes by the size of the smaller repertoire. Three approaches were used to assess repertoire richness: RTK rarefaction, the Chao1 estimator, and Recon v2.1 estimates of unobserved clonotypes. Generation probabilities were computed with OLGA for all TCRbeta clonotypes obtained by the gDNA method from several donors. Held by TCRdb, this immuneACCESS table contains in-frame sequences only and omits some clones. Under half of the omission traces to an unresolved V gene where checked; the cause of the rest is unknown. V and J calls and clone size are copied from that table; D and trimming were computed from the DNA. The sample table lists around 550,000 clones, about 95% of them with a count of one. Approximately 0.11% of the sample goes to the ten largest clones.

The CDR3 goes from the cysteine to the phenylalanine over 12 residues. The DNA shown is the 36-base CDR3, in frame from base 1. The germline V gene sets CDR1 to MDHEN and CDR2 to SYDVKM. The V end loses 1 base and the J end loses 8 bases, and a stretch of 8 bases separates them. Here the chain combines TRBV28 and TRBJ1-2; the D gene cannot be resolved reliably. This clonotype was sampled from a young woman in good health. The sequenced sample consisted of naive CD8+ T cells sorted from blood. What this sample's cell subset or site label stands for: CD45RA+CCR7+. Here the CDR3 is given as CASSLSREGYTF. At the DNA level, the sequence is TGTGCCAGCAGTTTATCGCGGGAGGGCTACACCTTC.